This TCR beta chain was captured in a study of blood T cells in healthy people across ages. Points from the study as a whole: TCR beta diversity, measured per million T cells, fell in a roughly linear way with age.

The CDR3 sequence is 17 residues long. The V end was cut by 1 base, the J end by 0 bases, with 14 bases between. Germline V gene data show CDR1 as SGHVS and CDR2 as FQNEAQ. As to this clonotype: No antigen is known for it.

Using a J-beta primer mix together with a sample-barcoded 5' primer, a second PCR was run for about 7 to 12 cycles. TCRdb independently ran MiXCR on the 5' RACE reads; one entry per CDR3 protein. The repertoire holds approximately 800,000 distinct CDR3 sequences, with roughly 24% as singletons. The same sample was also used in a study of T cells of mothers and their children.

The sequence was collected from a boy aged 5-17 years in good health. V is TRBV7-8 and J is TRBJ2-3; no definite D call. The sample comprised blood. In DNA, the CDR3 is TGTGCCAGCAGCTTAGTGGCACTCCCGACTAGCACAGATACGCAGTATTTT. Protein sequence: CASSLVALPTSTDTQYF.